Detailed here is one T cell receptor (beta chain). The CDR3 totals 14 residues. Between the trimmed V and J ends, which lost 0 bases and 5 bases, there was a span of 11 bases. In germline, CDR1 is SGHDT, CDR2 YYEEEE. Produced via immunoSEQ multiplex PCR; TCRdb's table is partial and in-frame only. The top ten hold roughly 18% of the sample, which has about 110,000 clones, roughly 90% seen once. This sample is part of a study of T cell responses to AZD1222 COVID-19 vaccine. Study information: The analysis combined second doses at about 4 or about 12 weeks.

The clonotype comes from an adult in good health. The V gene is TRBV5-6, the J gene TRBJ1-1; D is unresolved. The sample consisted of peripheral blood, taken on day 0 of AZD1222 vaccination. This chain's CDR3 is CASSLAPGRTEAFF. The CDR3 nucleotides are TGTGCCAGCAGCTTGGCTCCGGGGAGGACTGAAGCTTTCTTT.